This passage covers 29 T cell receptor beta chains from one sample sequenced in a study of blood T cell repertoires in COVID-19. Data came from immunoSEQ multiplex PCR; TCRdb stores just in-frame clones and leaves some out. The top ten hold around 7.9% of the sample, which has under 100,000 clones, around 88% seen once. The specimen sequenced was peripheral blood. The receptors were sampled from a man aged 25 to 40 with acute or convalescent COVID-19.

V is TRBV3-1 (or the pseudogene TRBV3-2) and J is TRBJ2-7; 7 nucleotides agree with TRBD2. This CDR3 has 15 amino acids. Germline V gene lookup returns CDR1 LGHDT and CDR2 YNNKEL (reference sequence). Trimming at V came to 2 bases and at J to 2 bases, leaving 6 bases not matched to a gene. DNA for the CDR3: TGTGCCAGCAGCCAATCTAGCGGATCCACCTACGAGCAGTACTTC. This gives the protein CASSQSSGSTYEQYF.

The chain uses TRBV7-8 and TRBJ2-2, with 7 positions matching TRBD2. After removal of 4 bases from V and 2 bases from J, the junction contained 7 bases not matched to a gene. This CDR3 comprises 16 residues. Germline V gene lookup returns CDR1 SGHVS and CDR2 FQNEAQ. The CDR3 sequence is CASSSLAGANTGELFF. DNA for the CDR3: TGTGCCAGCAGCTCCTTGGCGGGAGCCAACACCGGGGAGCTGTTTTTT.

This clone was observed once. This chain links TRBV2 with TRBJ1-2; D may be TRBD1 (6 bases). Germline V gives CDR1 SNHLY, CDR2 FYNNEI. This CDR3 spans 12 amino acids. The V gene lost 6 bases and the J gene lost 5 bases, with 10 bases spanning the gap. CDR3 sequence (DNA): TGTGCCAGCAGCCCCCAGGGGTATGGCTACACCTTC. It is translated as CASSPQGYGYTF.

This sequence joins TRBV7-9 and TRBJ2-7; 8 bases agree with TRBD1. The V segment lost 4 bases and the J segment 3 bases; nucleotides outside the gene matches: 5. Germline V gene lookup returns CDR1 SEHNR and CDR2 FQNEAQ (reference sequence). CDR3 length: 14 amino acids. The chain's CDR3 is CASSSDRGGYEQYF. For the CDR3, the DNA is TGTGCCAGCAGCTCCGACAGGGGTGGCTACGAGCAGTACTTC. Together with reference TRBV7-9 and TRBJ2-7, the CDR3 gives the full variable domain: DTGVSQNPRHKITKRGQNVTFRCDPISEHNRLYWYRQTLGQGPEFLTYFQNEAQLEKSRLLSDRFSAERPKGSFSTLEIQRTEQGDSAMYLCASSSDRGGYEQYFGPGTRLTVT.

The genes are TRBV29-1 and TRBJ2-1; 8 positions agree with TRBD1. The CDR3 is made up of 14 amino acids. Trimming took 4 bases from V and 9 from J; bases not matched to a gene: 11. Germline V gives CDR1 SQVTM, CDR2 ANQGSEA. The DNA for the CDR3 is TGCAGCGTTGGTCGGCAGGGGGCGGCAATTGAGCAGTTCTTC. Protein: CSVGRQGAAIEQFF.

V gene TRBV19 combines with J gene TRBJ1-4; D ambiguous. Per germline, CDR1 LNHDA and CDR2 SQIVND (reference sequence). CDR3 length: 14 residues. V dropped 2 bases and J dropped 5 bases, with 9 bases sitting between them. The CDR3 reads CASSIHSSNEKLFF. The CDR3 region has the DNA TGTGCCAGTAGTATACACAGTTCAAATGAAAAACTGTTTTTT.

V is TRBV14 and J is TRBJ1-5; D not resolved. V shed 2 bases and J shed 6 bases, with 8 bases lying between them. This CDR3 region has 13 residues. The V gene's germline CDR1 is SGHDN and CDR2 FVKESK. The CDR3 DNA sequence: TGTGCCAGCAGCCAACATACAACTCAGCCCCAGCATTTT. This encodes CASSQHTTQPQHF.

This rearrangement joins TRBV6-1 to TRBJ2-7; D might be TRBD1 (6 bases). This CDR3 has 15 amino acids. Per germline, CDR1 MNHNS and CDR2 SASEGT. V lost 2 bases and J 2 bases, leaving 13 bases between the germline ends. The CDR3 protein is CASSERQGLTYEQYF. CDR3 sequence (DNA): TGTGCCAGCAGTGAACGGCAGGGGCTTACCTACGAGCAGTACTTC.

The chain combines TRBV27 with TRBJ2-7, with unresolved D. Germline V gene lookup returns CDR1 MNHEY and CDR2 SMNVEV (reference sequence). Trimming shortened V by 1 base and J by 6 bases, and 10 bases separated the two germline ends. This CDR3 has 13 amino acids. CDR3 region: CASSLFVLSEQYF. The CDR3 nucleotides are TGTGCCAGCAGTTTATTCGTCCTCTCCGAGCAGTACTTC.

The rearrangement joins TRBV7-2 to TRBJ2-1; maybe TRBD2 (6 bases). Germline assignment: CDR1 SGHTA and CDR2 FQGNSA. Trimming cost V 4 bases and J 12 bases, with 22 bases left between them. The CDR3 length is 15 residues. The CDR3 loop reads CASSYGSRQQRGQFF. The CDR3 nucleotides read TGTGCCAGCAGCTACGGGAGTCGCCAACAACGGGGGCAGTTCTTC.

The chain joins TRBV7-3 to TRBJ2-3, with 7 bases fitting TRBD2. CDR1 is SGHTA, CDR2 FQGTGA, per germline. This CDR3 spans 13 amino acids. The J segment lost 4 bases and the V segment lost 5 bases, leaving 3 bases of the junction unmatched. The CDR3 protein is CASSRTSSDTQYF. The CDR3 bases are TGTGCCAGCAGCAGGACTAGTTCAGATACGCAGTATTTT.

The CDR3 sequence is CASSFEPGLLMAIYF. CDR3 nucleotides: TGTGCCAGCAGCTTTGAACCGGGACTGCTCATGGCCATATATTTT. The V call is TRBV5-4, the J call TRBJ1-3, with D perhaps matching TRBD1 (5 bases). With 2 bases removed from V and 11 bases from J, the gap between germline ends came to 20 bases. CDR3 length equals 15 residues. CDR1 and CDR2 (germline): SGHNT, YYREEE (reference sequence).

The chain carries TRBV30 and TRBJ2-7; 10 bases agree with TRBD1. From germline, CDR1 is GTSNPN and CDR2 SVGIG (reference sequence). The CDR3 is made up of 14 amino acids. The J segment lost 4 bases and the V segment lost 5 bases, leaving 8 bases of the junction unmatched. The CDR3 bases are TGTGCCTGGCGGTCGGACAGGGGGATTTACGAGCAGTACTTC. It is translated as CAWRSDRGIYEQYF. Full variable domain (outside the CDR3, taken from reference TRBV30 and TRBJ2-7): SQTIHQWPATLVQPVGSPLSLECTVEGTSNPNLYWYRQAAGRGLQLLFYSVGIGQISSEVPQNLSASRPQDRQFILSSKKLLLSDSGFYLCAWRSDRGIYEQYFGPGTRLTVT.

V is TRBV7-9 and J is TRBJ2-7; tentative D call: TRBD1 (6 bases). There are 15 residues in the CDR3. Germline V gene sequence: CDR1 SEHNR, CDR2 FQNEAQ (reference sequence). V lost 6 bases and J 6 bases, leaving 21 bases between the germline ends. The CDR3 loop reads CASSRIIGGPGEQYF. CDR3 sequence (DNA): TGTGCCAGCAGTCGCATAATAGGGGGTCCGGGCGAGCAGTACTTC.

This rearrangement joins TRBV6-4 to TRBJ1-1; D is unresolved. CDR1 and CDR2 (germline): MRHNA, SNTAGT. This CDR3 is built from 8 residues. The CDR3 region has the DNA TGTGTGCCGGAGGAGGCTTTCTTT. Its protein product is CVPEEAFF.

The V and J genes are TRBV11-2 and TRBJ2-3; a weak D match, TRBD2 (6 bases). The CDR3 runs 15 residues. Trimming stripped 1 base from V and 2 bases from J, with 10 bases between. Germline assignment: CDR1 SGHAT and CDR2 FQNNGV. CDR3 sequence reads: CASSLVADFTDTQYF. CDR3 DNA: TGTGCCAGCAGCTTAGTAGCGGACTTCACAGATACGCAGTATTTT.

This chain connects TRBV27 to TRBJ2-3; 9 nucleotides match TRBD2. Trimming cost V 3 bases and J 4 bases; bases outside gene matches: 5. The CDR3 loop spans 15 amino acids. CDR1 is MNHEY, CDR2 SMNVEV, per germline (reference sequence). The CDR3 DNA follows: TGTGCCAGCAGTTTTAGCGGGAGCGTCGCAGATACGCAGTATTTT. This translates into CASSFSGSVADTQYF.

The chain carries TRBV6-1 and TRBJ2-7; perhaps TRBD2 as D (6 bases). The CDR3 extends over 13 amino acids. Germline V CDR1 and CDR2: MNHNS, SASEGT. Trimming stripped 0 bases from V and 7 bases from J, with 10 bases between. CDR3 region: CASSEAWTTEQYF. The CDR3 DNA sequence: TGTGCCAGCAGTGAAGCTTGGACTACGGAGCAGTACTTC.

The rearrangement links TRBV9 to TRBJ2-1, with a possible D match to TRBD2 (6 bases). The length of the CDR3 is 15 residues. Germline V gene sequence: CDR1 SGDLS, CDR2 YYNGEE. Trimming removed 2 bases from V and 2 bases from J, with 11 bases in between. CDR3 loop: CASSVSTSTYNEQFF. In DNA form, the CDR3 reads TGTGCCAGCAGCGTCTCGACTAGTACCTACAATGAGCAGTTCTTC.

The chain combines TRBV7-9 with TRBJ1-4; 8 bases match TRBD1. Germline CDR1 SEHNR, CDR2 FQNEAQ (reference sequence). This CDR3 contains 15 residues. After removal of 0 bases from V and 5 bases from J, the junction contained 2 bases not matched to a gene. For the CDR3, the DNA is TGTGCCAGCAGCTTAGCAACAGGGGGAAATGAAAAACTGTTTTTT. As protein: CASSLATGGNEKLFF. Supplemented by reference TRBV7-9 and TRBJ1-4, the full variable domain reads DTGVSQNPRHKITKRGQNVTFRCDPISEHNRLYWYRQTLGQGPEFLTYFQNEAQLEKSRLLSDRFSAERPKGSFSTLEIQRTEQGDSAMYLCASSLATGGNEKLFFGSGTQLSVL.

The V and J genes are TRBV6-6 and TRBJ1-4; 8 nucleotides align to TRBD1. This CDR3 spans 14 amino acids. CDR1 and CDR2 (germline): MNHNY, SVGAGI (reference sequence). V gave up 5 bases and J gave up 4 bases; unmatched junction bases: 3. DNA of the CDR3: TGTGCCAGCAGTAAGGGACAGGTTAATGAAAAACTGTTTTTT. The encoded protein is CASSKGQVNEKLFF.

There are a few counts of this clone. The genes are TRBV19 and TRBJ1-5; TRBD1 matches at 10 bases. Per germline, CDR1 LNHDA and CDR2 SQIVND (reference sequence). The V and J ends lost 3 bases and 3 bases, in that order; junction bases with no gene match: 8. The CDR3 totals 17 residues. DNA of the CDR3: TGTGCCAGTAGTATGACAGGGGGCGCAGGTGACAATCAGCCCCAGCATTTT. Its protein product is CASSMTGGAGDNQPQHF.

This clone was seen only a few times. The chain is built from TRBV20-1 and TRBJ2-7; D gene ambiguous. V lost 6 bases and J 6 bases, leaving 9 bases between the germline ends. Germline V gives CDR1 DFQATT, CDR2 SNEGSKA (reference sequence). The CDR3 contains 10 residues. This chain's CDR3 is CSASPGEQYF. CDR3 sequence (DNA): TGCAGTGCGTCCCCCGGCGAGCAGTACTTC.

V usage is TRBV9 and J usage is TRBJ1-4; D gene unclear. CDR1 and CDR2 from the germline V gene are SGDLS and YYNGEE. The CDR3 sequence is 18 residues long. V gave up 4 bases and J gave up 4 bases, with 23 bases separating them. The CDR3 region has the DNA TGTGCCAGCAGCCCTAGGGTGTCCGCGGGAGGAGTTAATGAAAAACTGTTTTTT. Translated: CASSPRVSAGGVNEKLFF.

The CDR3: CSASNRESGANVLTF. CDR3 nucleotide sequence: TGCAGTGCTAGTAACAGGGAATCTGGGGCCAACGTCCTGACTTTC. V usage is TRBV20-1 and J usage is TRBJ2-6, with D perhaps matching TRBD1 (6 bases). The germline V gene has CDR1 DFQATT and CDR2 SNEGSKA (reference sequence). Trimming removed 3 bases from V and 1 base from J, with 10 bases in between. CDR3 length equals 15 residues.

The rearrangement links TRBV28 to TRBJ2-6, with TRBD1 as a possible D gene (5 bases). The CDR3 contains 15 residues. The germline V gene encodes CDR1 MDHEN and CDR2 SYDVKM. V lost 5 bases, J lost 0 bases, and 8 bases lay in between. In nucleotides, the CDR3 is TGTGCCAGCAGTAGACAGAGCTCTGGGGCCAACGTCCTGACTTTC. As protein: CASSRQSSGANVLTF. The full variable domain, in which reference TRBV28 and TRBJ2-6 provide the parts outside the CDR3, is DVKVTQSSRYLVKRTGEKVFLECVQDMDHENMFWYRQDPGLGLRLIYFSYDVKMKEKGDIPEGYSVSREKKERFSLILESASTNQTSMYLCASSRQSSGANVLTFGAGSRLTVL.

The rearrangement joins TRBV19 to TRBJ2-7, with D maybe TRBD1 (6 bases). CDR1 and CDR2 (germline): LNHDA, SQIVND (reference sequence). The ends were cut back, 3 bases at V and 6 bases at J, with 12 bases in the middle. CDR3 length: 13 residues. The CDR3 DNA sequence: TGTGCCAGTAGTATCTACAGGGCGAGCGAGCAGTACTTC. Translation gives CASSIYRASEQYF.

This clone occurred once. The chain is built from TRBV7-9 and TRBJ1-1, with a tentative D call TRBD1 (6 bases). V dropped 7 bases and J dropped 5 bases, with 20 bases sitting between them. This CDR3 is 15 amino acids long. CDR1 and CDR2 from the germline V gene are SEHNR and FQNEAQ (reference sequence). In nucleotides, the CDR3 is TGTGCCAGCACCGTGGGTGAACAGGGCAGAACTGAAGCTTTCTTT. This sequence encodes CASTVGEQGRTEAFF.

J is TRBJ1-6 and V is TRBV6-4; 8 bases match TRBD1. V lost 2 bases and J lost 7; bases outside the gene matches: 7. The CDR3 is 16 amino acids. Per the germline V gene, CDR1 is MRHNA and CDR2 is SNTAGT. The CDR3 DNA follows: TGTGCCAGCAGTGACACCGGACAGGGTACAAATTCACCCCTCCACTTT. Protein sequence: CASSDTGQGTNSPLHF.